One sample yielded the 16 T cell receptor beta chains listed below, sequenced in a study of control samples from healthy donors and cancer patients. Sequencing was performed with immunoSEQ multiplex PCR; in TCRdb, only in-frame clones are kept and a portion is missing. Of 70,000 to 90,000 clones detected, roughly 94% appear once; the ten largest clones hold 4.5% to 5.5%. Sequenced sample: blood. These receptors originate from a woman between 18 and 29 years old in good health.

The chain is built from TRBV24-1 and TRBJ2-7; D gene uncertain. V shed 7 bases and J shed 4 bases, with 7 bases lying between them. CDR3 length equals 11 residues. The germline V gene has CDR1 KGHDR and CDR2 SFDVKD. The CDR3 DNA is TGTGCCACCAGCGACGGGTACGAGCAGTACTTC. Its translation is CATSDGYEQYF.

The V gene is TRBV9, the J gene TRBJ2-1, with TRBD2 matching over 9 bases. There are 20 residues in the CDR3. V gave up 3 bases and J gave up 1 base; unmatched junction bases: 17. Germline CDR1 SGDLS, CDR2 YYNGEE. DNA for the CDR3: TGTGCCAGCAGCGCGCCCGTAAGTCGGCCTAGCGGGACATCCTACAATGAGCAGTTCTTC. Translating gives CASSAPVSRPSGTSYNEQFF.

The rearrangement uses TRBV7-9 and TRBJ1-1; 9 nucleotides align to TRBD1. The CDR3 contains 18 residues. Germline V gene data show CDR1 as SEHNR and CDR2 as FQNEAQ (reference sequence). V dropped 5 bases and J dropped 1; count of bases not matched to a gene: 14. The CDR3 protein is CASSLETGGMKANTEAFF. The CDR3 DNA sequence: TGTGCCAGCAGCCTAGAGACAGGGGGTATGAAGGCGAACACTGAAGCTTTCTTT.

V gene TRBV2 combines with J gene TRBJ1-6; 10 bases fit TRBD1. Trimming took 11 bases from V and 13 from J; bases not matched to a gene: 23. CDR3 size: 17 residues. Germline loops: CDR1 SNHLY, CDR2 FYNNEI. CDR3 in amino acids: CAYNRDRGIQRGEPLHF. The CDR3 region has the DNA TGTGCCTACAACCGGGACAGGGGAATCCAGCGTGGTGAGCCCCTCCACTTT.

The chain has TRBV7-3 and TRBJ1-2; 7 bases map to TRBD1. The CDR3 contains 14 residues. Germline V lookup: CDR1 SGHTA, CDR2 FQGTGA. Unmatched junction bases numbered 8, after V lost 2 bases and J lost 8 bases. CDR3 bases: TGTGCCAGCAGCTTAGACGACAGGGATTCGGGCTACACCTTC. Its protein is CASSLDDRDSGYTF. The variable domain in full, completed from reference TRBV7-3 and TRBJ1-2, reads GAGVSQTPSNKVTEKGKYVELRCDPISGHTALYWYRQSLGQGPEFLIYFQGTGAADDSGLPNDRFFAVRPEGSVSTLKIQRTERGDSAVYLCASSLDDRDSGYTFGSGTRLTVV.

The chain joins TRBV5-6 to TRBJ1-5; D not certain. The V gene lost 0 bases and the J gene lost 9 bases, with 7 bases spanning the gap. Germline V gene sequence: CDR1 SGHDT, CDR2 YYEEEE. This CDR3 comprises 12 residues. DNA for the CDR3: TGTGCCAGCAGCTTGGAGCCCGGGCCCCAGCATTTT. It encodes CASSLEPGPQHF.

The V call is TRBV6-2 or TRBV6-3, the J call TRBJ2-7, with 11 positions matching TRBD2. Germline V gene data show CDR1 as MNHEY and CDR2 as SVGEGT. The CDR3 loop spans 15 amino acids. V was pared by 2 bases and J by 5 bases, with 5 bases of the junction left unmatched. Here the CDR3 reads CASSYPGLAGHEQYF. The CDR3 DNA sequence: TGTGCCAGCAGTTACCCTGGACTAGCGGGCCACGAGCAGTACTTC.

The chain joins TRBV7-8 to TRBJ2-7; perhaps TRBD2 as D (5 bases). CDR3 length: 13 residues. V shed 5 bases and J shed 4 bases, with 12 bases lying between them. Germline V gene sequence: CDR1 SGHVS, CDR2 FQNEAQ. The CDR3 here is CASSPSGWYEQYF. The CDR3 DNA reads TGTGCCAGCAGCCCATCGGGATGGTACGAGCAGTACTTC.

The gene calls are TRBV28 and TRBJ2-5; maybe TRBD2 (6 bases). The V end lost 10 bases, the J end lost 4 bases, and 16 bases lay between the germline ends. The germline gives CDR1 MDHEN, CDR2 SYDVKM. CDR3 length: 13 residues. The CDR3 coding sequence is TGTGCCATTTCAATGCGGGGCCGAGAGACCCAGTACTTC. Protein sequence: CAISMRGRETQYF. Using reference TRBV28 and TRBJ2-5 for the parts outside the CDR3, the full variable domain is DVKVTQSSRYLVKRTGEKVFLECVQDMDHENMFWYRQDPGLGLRLIYFSYDVKMKEKGDIPEGYSVSREKKERFSLILESASTNQTSMYLCAISMRGRETQYFGPGTRLLVL.

The chain carries TRBV10-1 and TRBJ2-7; D is ambiguous. CDR1 WNHNN and CDR2 SYGVQD come from the germline V gene (reference sequence). Trimming pared 7 bases from V and 4 bases from J, leaving 8 bases between. The CDR3 spans 11 residues. This chain's CDR3 is CASNPRYEQYF. CDR3 sequence (DNA): TGCGCCAGCAACCCCCGGTACGAGCAGTACTTC.

A note on this clone: An end of the junction differs from the germline gene, which may be a read error. The chain recombines TRBV5-6 with TRBJ1-1, with D uncertain. This CDR3 is 13 amino acids long. Germline-derived CDR1 and CDR2 are SGHDT and YYEEEE. CDR3 in amino acids: CASTLNFDTEAFF. CDR3 DNA: TGTGCCAGCACCTTGAACTTCGACACTGAAGCTTTCTTT. The full variable domain, in which reference TRBV5-6 and TRBJ1-1 provide the parts outside the CDR3, is DAGVTQSPTHLIKTRGQQVTLRCSPKSGHDTVSWYQQALGQGPQFIFQYYEEEERQRGNFPDRFSGHQFPNYSSELNVNALLLGDSALYLCASTLNFDTEAFFGQGTRLTVV.

The rearrangement joins TRBV15 to TRBJ1-1; D unclear. The V gene lost 5 bases and the J gene lost 11 bases, with 21 bases spanning the gap. CDR1 is LNHNV, CDR2 YYDKDF, per germline (reference sequence). This CDR3 has 14 residues. The CDR3, as DNA: TGTGCCACCAGCCCTCCGTTCGGTACGGACCACGCTTTCTTT. Encoded protein: CATSPPFGTDHAFF. Full variable domain (remainder filled in from reference TRBV15 and TRBJ1-1): DAMVIQNPRYQVTQFGKPVTLSCSQTLNHNVMYWYQQKSSQAPKLLFHYYDKDFNNEADTPDNFQSRRPNTSFCFLDIRSPGLGDTAMYLCATSPPFGTDHAFFGQGTRLTVV.

The DNA for the CDR3 is TGTGCCAGCAGTTTACAGGGCACTGAAGCTTTCTTT. As protein: CASSLQGTEAFF. The chain links TRBV28 to TRBJ1-1; D might be TRBD1 (5 bases). V gave up 2 bases and J gave up 4 bases, with 5 bases separating them. The CDR3 runs to 12 residues. The germline CDR1 and CDR2 sequences are MDHEN and SYDVKM.

V gene TRBV3-1 (or the pseudogene TRBV3-2) combines with J gene TRBJ1-5, with D perhaps TRBD1 (5 bases). The V gene lost 2 bases and the J gene lost 6 bases, with 8 bases spanning the gap. Germline CDR1 and CDR2: LGHDT and YNNKEL (reference sequence). The CDR3 consists of 13 residues. The CDR3 sequence: CASSQKGIQPQHF. The CDR3 nucleotides are TGTGCCAGCAGCCAAAAGGGGATTCAGCCCCAGCATTTT.

V and J are TRBV7-8 and TRBJ1-2; tentatively, D is TRBD1 (5 bases). Germline CDR1 SGHVS, CDR2 FQNEAQ. Trimming took 3 bases from V and 4 from J, leaving 12 bases between them. There are 14 residues in the CDR3. CDR3 nucleotide sequence: TGTGCCAGCAGCTTGCTCCGGGACCTCTATGGCTACACCTTC. Residues: CASSLLRDLYGYTF.

This rearrangement joins TRBV5-1 to TRBJ2-7, with TRBD2 matching over 7 bases. V dropped 1 base and J dropped 2; count of bases not matched to a gene: 9. Germline CDR1 is SGHRS and CDR2 is YFSETQ. The CDR3 has 16 residues. DNA for the CDR3: TGCGCCAGCAGCTTGAGCGGGGCGAACCAGCCCTACGAGCAGTACTTC. Its translation: CASSLSGANQPYEQYF.